One T cell receptor (beta chain) is described in this entry. Clones were sequenced by immunoSEQ multiplex PCR, and TCRdb holds only the in-frame ones, with some missing. This table holds about 21,000 clones, approximately 90% found once. This record comes from a study of T cells in localized non-small cell lung cancer. Germline V gives CDR1 MNHEY, CDR2 SVGAGI. The ends were cut back, 3 bases at V and 7 bases at J, with 12 bases in the middle. CDR3 length equals 13 residues. Sequenced material: peripheral blood, taken before any cancer treatment. The sequence was collected from a male donor at least 60 years old with stage I squamous cell lung carcinoma. The V and J genes are TRBV6-5 and TRBJ2-5, with a possible D match to TRBD1 (6 bases). Here the CDR3 reads CASSYRDTGTQYF. The DNA of the CDR3 is TGTGCCAGCAGTTATAGGGACACAGGGACCCAGTACTTC.